A single sample is the source of the 3 T cell receptor beta chains below, sequenced in a study of blood T cell repertoires in COVID-19. Profiling relied on immunoSEQ multiplex PCR, and the TCRdb table lists in-frame clones only, not all of them. The repertoire holds approximately 230,000 clones, 87% seen once, with about 6% in the top ten. The sequencing input was PBMCs or T cells enriched from blood (not recorded which). The receptor set was obtained from a woman aged 30 to 39 with acute COVID-19.

The CDR3 region has the DNA TGCAGCGTTGAGCTAGCGGGGGGGCCTAGGACGCAGTATTTT. Translating it yields CSVELAGGPRTQYF. V gene TRBV29-1 combines with J gene TRBJ2-3; 12 bases line up with TRBD2. The CDR3 sequence is 14 residues long. V lost 3 bases and J lost 9; bases outside the gene matches: 7. The V gene's germline CDR1 is SQVTM and CDR2 ANQGSEA.

This sequence joins TRBV27 and TRBJ1-6; D possibly corresponds to TRBD1 (5 bases). The CDR3 has 12 residues. The germline CDR1 and CDR2 sequences are MNHEY and SMNVEV (reference sequence). The V end was cut by 6 bases, the J end by 10 bases, with 10 bases between. DNA for the CDR3: TGTGCCAGCAGCTCAGGGAACTCACCCCTCCACTTT. Translated, it gives CASSSGNSPLHF.

The gene calls are TRBV25-1 and TRBJ2-7, with 9 bases aligning to TRBD1. Losses at the gene ends were 6 bases for V and 3 bases for J; bases not matched to a gene: 3. The CDR3 covers 13 residues. CDR1 is MGHDK, CDR2 SYGVNS, per germline. CDR3 bases: TGTGCCAGCAGCGACAGGGGGTACTACGAGCAGTACTTC. Its translation is CASSDRGYYEQYF.